A selection of T cell receptor beta chains follows, all from one sample in a study of response to subunit inactivated influenza vaccine. Using its own MiXCR run on the RT-PCR reads, TCRdb lists one record per CDR3 protein. Of 150,000 to 200,000 distinct CDR3 sequences listed, roughly 8.7% were seen once; the top ten hold approximately 11%. The specimen comprised non-naive T cells sorted from PBMCs, sampled on the day of vaccination. These receptors were taken from a man in his forties or fifties who received an inactivated influenza vaccine. CDR3s include the opening cysteine and the closing phenylalanine or tryptophan. A D gene is named only where the DNA matches it firmly. Clone size is not always given. Where it is, it says once, few, many or a class for expanded clones.

d_gene	v_gene	j_gene	abundance	CDR3nt	CDR3aa
TRBD2	TRBV4-3	TRBJ2-1	many	TGCGCCAGCAGCCAAGCACAGATAGCGGGAGGCCCTTATCGTGAGCAGTTCTTC	CASSQAQIAGGPYREQFF
.	TRBV10-2	TRBJ1-4	many	TGCGCCAGCAGGGAGGTTGGCGAAAAACTGTTTTTT	CASREVGEKLFF
TRBD2	TRBV3-1	TRBJ2-3	.	TGTGCCAGCAGCCAAAAAGGACTAGCGGCAAGCACAGATACGCAGTATTTT	CASSQKGLAASTDTQYF
.	TRBV6-1	TRBJ2-5	.	TGTGCCAGCAGTATGATGAGGGGGGAGACCCAGTACTTC	CASSMMRGETQYF
.	TRBV20-1	TRBJ2-3	few	TGCAGTGCTAGTCCGGAGGCAGATACGCAGTATTTT	CSASPEADTQYF
TRBD2	TRBV3-1	TRBJ2-7	.	TGTGCCAGCAGCCAAGGGTTACTAGCGGGAGGCGAGCAGTACTTC	CASSQGLLAGGEQYF
.	TRBV5-5	TRBJ2-2	few	TGTGCCAGCAGCTTCTATGGAGGGCACACCGGGGAGCTGTTTTTT	CASSFYGGHTGELFF
TRBD1	TRBV5-1	TRBJ2-5	many	TGCGCCAGCAGCTTGGGACAGGGTCGGGAGACCCAGTACTTC	CASSLGQGRETQYF
.	TRBV5-1	TRBJ1-2	few	TGCGCCAGCAGCTCCAGGAGGGGGTCAACCCCACGGTATGGTTACACCTTC	CASSSRRGSTPRYGYTF
.	TRBV20-1	TRBJ2-3	many	TGCAGTGCTAGAATACAGGTTAGCACAGATACGCAGTATTTT	CSARIQVSTDTQYF
TRBD2	TRBV11-2	TRBJ2-4	many	TGTGCCAGCAGCTTAACGCCTAGCGGGAGTTATGCTATTCAGTACTTC	CASSLTPSGSYAIQYF
.	TRBV7-2	TRBJ1-1	.	TGTGCCAGCAGCCCAGGCCGGTATAGTACTGAAGCTTTCTTT	CASSPGRYSTEAFF
TRBD1	TRBV28	TRBJ1-6	.	TGTGCCAGCAGACCTGGGACAGATAATAATTCACCCCTCCACTTT	CASRPGTDNNSPLHF
TRBD2	TRBV5-1	TRBJ2-7	many	TGCGCCAGCAGCTTGAACTCCCGAGCGGGGGCTGCCTACGAGCAGTACTTC	CASSLNSRAGAAYEQYF
TRBD2	TRBV28	TRBJ2-1	.	TGTGCCAGCAGTCCCAGCGGGAGGCCTTACAATGAGCAGTTCTTC	CASSPSGRPYNEQFF
TRBD2	TRBV7-2	TRBJ2-1	medium-sized	TGTGCCAGCACCTTTACCGGGACTAGTACCAATGAGCAGTTCTTC	CASTFTGTSTNEQFF